The following is a T cell receptor beta chain sequence with its context. Primers for the PCR totalled 60 Vbeta and 13 Jbeta. The method was immunoSEQ multiplex PCR; TCRdb's version includes in-frame clones alone and lacks a portion of them. This table lists 200,000 to 250,000 clones. This specimen comes from a study of cytomegalovirus exposure and HLA in healthy donors. Source material: PBMCs. The TCR originated in a woman younger than 45 in good health and CMV-seropositive.

CDR3 sequence: CASSAGTSGRNLRYEQYF. As DNA, the CDR3 is TGTGCCAGTAGTGCAGGGACTAGCGGGAGGAACCTACGCTACGAGCAGTACTTC. This chain links TRBV19 with TRBJ2-7; 15 bases fit TRBD2. Germline assignment: CDR1 LNHDA and CDR2 SQIVND (reference sequence). CDR3 length: 18 residues. Losses at the gene ends were 5 bases for V and 3 bases for J; bases not matched to a gene: 11.